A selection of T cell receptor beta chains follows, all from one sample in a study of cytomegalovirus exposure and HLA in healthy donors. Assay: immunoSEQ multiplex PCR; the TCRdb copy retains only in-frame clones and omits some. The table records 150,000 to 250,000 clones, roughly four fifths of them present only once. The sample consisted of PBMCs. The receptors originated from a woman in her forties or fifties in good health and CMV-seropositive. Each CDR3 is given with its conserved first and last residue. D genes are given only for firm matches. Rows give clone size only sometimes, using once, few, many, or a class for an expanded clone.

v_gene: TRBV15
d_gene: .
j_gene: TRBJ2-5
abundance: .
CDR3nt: TGTGCCACCATCAACTATTACAGGCTGAGAGAAAAAGAGACCCAGTACTTC
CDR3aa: CATINYYRLREKETQYF

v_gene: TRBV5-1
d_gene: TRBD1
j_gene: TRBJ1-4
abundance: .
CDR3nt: TGCGCCAGCAGCAGGACAGGGGAAGCTTATGATGAAAAACTGTTTTTT
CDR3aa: CASSRTGEAYDEKLFF

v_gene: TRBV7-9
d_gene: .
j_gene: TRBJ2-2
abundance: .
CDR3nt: TGTTCCAGCAGCTCCCGAGCTGGACAGCACTACCCTGACACCGGGGAGCTGTTTTTT
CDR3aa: CSSSSRAGQHYPDTGELFF

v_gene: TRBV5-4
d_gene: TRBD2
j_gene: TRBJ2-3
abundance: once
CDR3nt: TGTGCCATCACTAGCGGGGTGGGAGATACGCAGTATTTT
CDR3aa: CAITSGVGDTQYF

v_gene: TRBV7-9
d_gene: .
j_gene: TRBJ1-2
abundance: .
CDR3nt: TGTGCCAGCAGCTTGGAGGGTAGTGACTATGGCTACACCTTC
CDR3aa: CASSLEGSDYGYTF

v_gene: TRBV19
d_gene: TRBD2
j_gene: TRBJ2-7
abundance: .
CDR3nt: TGTGCCAGTAGCCCCTTAACCGGGACAACCGGGACTAGCGGGAAATACGAGCAGTACTTC
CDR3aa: CASSPLTGTTGTSGKYEQYF

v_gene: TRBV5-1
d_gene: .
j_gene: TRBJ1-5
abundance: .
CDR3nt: TGCGCCAGCAGCTTGCTGGGGGGAAATAGCAATCAGCCCCAGCATTTT
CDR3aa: CASSLLGGNSNQPQHF

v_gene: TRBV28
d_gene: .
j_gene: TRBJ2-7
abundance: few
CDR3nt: TGTGCCAGCGGAACAGGGATCCACGAGCAGTACTTC
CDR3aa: CASGTGIHEQYF

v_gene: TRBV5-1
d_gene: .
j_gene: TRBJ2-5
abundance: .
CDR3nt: TGCGCCAGCAGCTTCGACCAAGAGACCCAGTACTTC
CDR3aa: CASSFDQETQYF

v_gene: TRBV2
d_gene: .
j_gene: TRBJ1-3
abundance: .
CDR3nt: TGTGCCAGCAGTGTGGTCGCGAGCTCTGGAAACACCATATATTTT
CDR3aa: CASSVVASSGNTIYF

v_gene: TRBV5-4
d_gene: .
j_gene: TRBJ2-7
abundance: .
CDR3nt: TGTGCCAGCAGCGTCGGGTGGTCAGGGATCGACGAGCAGTACTTC
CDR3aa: CASSVGWSGIDEQYF

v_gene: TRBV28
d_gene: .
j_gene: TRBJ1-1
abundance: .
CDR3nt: TGTGCCAGCTCCAGAAGGAGAGTAATGAACACTGAAGCTTTCTTT
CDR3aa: CASSRRRVMNTEAFF

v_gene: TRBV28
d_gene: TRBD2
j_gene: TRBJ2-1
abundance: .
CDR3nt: TGTGCCAGCAGTTTATGGGGTAGCGGGGGGGGTTTGGGGAATGAGCAGTTCTTC
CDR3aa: CASSLWGSGGGLGNEQFF

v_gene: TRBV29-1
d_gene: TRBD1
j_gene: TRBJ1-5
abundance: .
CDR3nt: TGCAGCGTGGCGGACAGGGACAATCAGCCCCAGCATTTT
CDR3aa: CSVADRDNQPQHF

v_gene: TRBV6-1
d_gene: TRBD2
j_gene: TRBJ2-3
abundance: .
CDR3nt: TGTGCCAGCAGTGCCAATCCGGGACTAGCAGATACGCAGTATTTT
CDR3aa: CASSANPGLADTQYF

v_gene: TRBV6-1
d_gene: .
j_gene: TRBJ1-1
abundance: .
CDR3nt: TGTGCCAGCAGTGAAGCGCAAAGCCCGAAAGCTTTCTTT
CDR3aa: CASSEAQSPKAFF

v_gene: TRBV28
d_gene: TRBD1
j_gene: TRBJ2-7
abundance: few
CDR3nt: TGTGCCAGCAGTTCCGGGACAGGGTCTTATAATCAGTACTTC
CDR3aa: CASSSGTGSYNQYF

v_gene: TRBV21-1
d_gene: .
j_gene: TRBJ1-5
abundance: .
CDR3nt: TGTGCCAGCAGGGACCCGGGACTGCTCAATCAGCCCCAGCATTTT
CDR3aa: CASRDPGLLNQPQHF

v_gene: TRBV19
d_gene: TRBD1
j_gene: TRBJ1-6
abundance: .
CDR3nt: TGTGCCAGTACCCCCCAGGGGGGACAGGGTGAATCACCCCTCCACTTT
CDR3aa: CASTPQGGQGESPLHF

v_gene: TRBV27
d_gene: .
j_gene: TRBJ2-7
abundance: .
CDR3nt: TGTGCCAGCAGACAGGGAACCTCCTACGAGCAGTACTTC
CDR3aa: CASRQGTSYEQYF

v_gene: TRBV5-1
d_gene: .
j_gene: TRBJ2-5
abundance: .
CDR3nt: TGCGCCAGCAGCTTGGCCCAGGGGAGAGAGGCCCAGTACTTC
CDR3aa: CASSLAQGREAQYF

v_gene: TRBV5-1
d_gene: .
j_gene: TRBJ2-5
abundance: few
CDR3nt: TGCGCCAGCAGCCCTCGGCAGGGGCAAGAGACCCAGTACTTC
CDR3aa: CASSPRQGQETQYF

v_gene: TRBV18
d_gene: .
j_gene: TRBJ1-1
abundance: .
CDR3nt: TGTGCCAGCTCCCGGGAGGCTGGCTTCATGAACACTGAAGCTTTCTTT
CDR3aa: CASSREAGFMNTEAFF

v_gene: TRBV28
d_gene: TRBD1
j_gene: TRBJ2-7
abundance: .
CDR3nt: TGTGCCAGCAGGTACAACAGGGGAGCCTACGAGCAGTACTTC
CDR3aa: CASRYNRGAYEQYF

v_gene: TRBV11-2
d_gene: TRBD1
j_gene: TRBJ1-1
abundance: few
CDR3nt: TGTGCCAGCAGCCCGACAGGGGGGGACACTGAAGCTTTCTTT
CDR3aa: CASSPTGGDTEAFF

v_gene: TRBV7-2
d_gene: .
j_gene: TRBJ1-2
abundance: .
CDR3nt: TGTGCCAGCAGCTTAACGGGATTTAATAACTATGGCTACACCTTC
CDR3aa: CASSLTGFNNYGYTF

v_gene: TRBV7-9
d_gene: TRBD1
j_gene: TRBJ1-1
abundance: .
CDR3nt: TGTGCCAGCAGCAGAGACAGGGGGGGGGCTGAAGCTTTCTTT
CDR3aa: CASSRDRGGAEAFF

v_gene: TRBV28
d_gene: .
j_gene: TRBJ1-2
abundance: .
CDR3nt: TGTGCCAGCAGTTTAGGTCGAGCTAACTATGGCTACACCTTC
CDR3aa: CASSLGRANYGYTF

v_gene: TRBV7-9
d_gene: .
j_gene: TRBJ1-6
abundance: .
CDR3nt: TGTGCCAGCAGCTGGGGGGAAAATTCACCCCTCCACTTT
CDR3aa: CASSWGENSPLHF

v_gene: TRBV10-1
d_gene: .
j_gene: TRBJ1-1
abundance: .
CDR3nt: TGCGCCAGCAGTGAGTGGGGTATCAGGGGAACTGAAGCTTTCTTT
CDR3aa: CASSEWGIRGTEAFF

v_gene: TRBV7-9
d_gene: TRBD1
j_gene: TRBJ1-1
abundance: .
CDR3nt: TGTGCCAGCAGCCCGACAGGGGGCTGGACTGAAGCTTTCTTT
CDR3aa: CASSPTGGWTEAFF

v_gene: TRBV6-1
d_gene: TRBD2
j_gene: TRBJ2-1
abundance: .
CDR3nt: TGTGCCAGCAGTGAAACTAGCGGGAGTGGATCCGAGCAGTTCTTC
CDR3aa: CASSETSGSGSEQFF

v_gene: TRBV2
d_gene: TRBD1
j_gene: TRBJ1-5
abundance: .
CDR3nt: TGTGCCAGCAGCAGACAGGGCCAGCCCCAGCATTTT
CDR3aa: CASSRQGQPQHF

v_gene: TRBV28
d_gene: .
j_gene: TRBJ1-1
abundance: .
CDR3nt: TGTGCCAGCAGTTTTCCCCGCCTGGGGAGGGGGAACACTGAAGCTTTCTTT
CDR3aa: CASSFPRLGRGNTEAFF

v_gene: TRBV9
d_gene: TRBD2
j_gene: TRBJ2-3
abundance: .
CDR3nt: TGTGCCAGCAGCGTAGGGACTAGCGGGACCGATACGCAGTATTTT
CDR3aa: CASSVGTSGTDTQYF

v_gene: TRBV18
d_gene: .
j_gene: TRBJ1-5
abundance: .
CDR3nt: TGTGCCAGCTCACCCCTCGGGATCGATCAGCCCCAGCATTTT
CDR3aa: CASSPLGIDQPQHF

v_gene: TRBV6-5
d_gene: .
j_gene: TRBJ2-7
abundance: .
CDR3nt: TGTGCCAGCAGTTACGGGCCATCGACAGCCTACGAGCAGTACTTC
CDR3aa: CASSYGPSTAYEQYF

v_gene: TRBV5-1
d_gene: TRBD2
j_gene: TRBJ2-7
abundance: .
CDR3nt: TGCGCCAGCAGCCTTAGCGGGACCACCTACGAGCAGTACTTC
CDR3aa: CASSLSGTTYEQYF

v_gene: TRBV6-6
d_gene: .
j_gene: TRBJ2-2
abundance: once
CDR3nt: TGTGCCAGCTTGACTATCCCTACCGGGGAGCTGTTTTTT
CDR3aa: CASLTIPTGELFF

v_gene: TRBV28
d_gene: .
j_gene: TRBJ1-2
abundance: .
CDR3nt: TGTGCCAGCAGTTACAGCGGAGGCTACACCTTC
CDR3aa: CASSYSGGYTF

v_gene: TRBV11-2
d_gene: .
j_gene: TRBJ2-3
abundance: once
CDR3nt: TGTGCCAGCAGCTTAAAGGGGGGGCGGGGAGATACGCAGTATTTT
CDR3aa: CASSLKGGRGDTQYF

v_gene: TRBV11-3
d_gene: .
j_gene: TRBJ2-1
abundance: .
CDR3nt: TGTGCCAGCAGCTTAGCTAGCTCCTACAATGAGCAGTTCTTC
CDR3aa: CASSLASSYNEQFF

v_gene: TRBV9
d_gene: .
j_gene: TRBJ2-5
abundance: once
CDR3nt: TGTGCCAGCAGCGTAGACTTAGCGGCAGAGACCCAGTACTTC
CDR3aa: CASSVDLAAETQYF

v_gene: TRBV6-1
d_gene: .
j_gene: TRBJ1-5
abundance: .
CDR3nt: TGTGCCAGCAGCCACAGTTATAGCAATCAGCCCCAGCATTTT
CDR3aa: CASSHSYSNQPQHF

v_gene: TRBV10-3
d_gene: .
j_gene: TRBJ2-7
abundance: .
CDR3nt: TGTGCCATCAGTGGGACACCGTCCTACGAGCAGTACTTC
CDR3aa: CAISGTPSYEQYF

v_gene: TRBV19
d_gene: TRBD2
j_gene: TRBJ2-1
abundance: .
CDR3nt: TGTGCCAGTAGTCTAGCGGGGGGGCCGGGCTATGAGCAGTTCTTC
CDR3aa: CASSLAGGPGYEQFF

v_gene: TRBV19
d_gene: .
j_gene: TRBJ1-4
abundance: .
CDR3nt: TGTGCCAGTACCCAGTGGGGCGGTGAAAAACTGTTTTTT
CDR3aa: CASTQWGGEKLFF

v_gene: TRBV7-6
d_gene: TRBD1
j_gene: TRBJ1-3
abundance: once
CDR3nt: TGTGCCAGCAGCTACCGACAGGGCTCTGGAAACACCATATATTTT
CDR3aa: CASSYRQGSGNTIYF